Here is one T cell receptor beta chain with its context. Its antigen target is currently unknown. No base quality values were provided; no much bigger clone lies one nucleotide off. This sample is part of a study of cytomegalovirus exposure and HLA in healthy donors (dated by TCRdb to about 2017). At the level of the whole study: In an earlier analysis of about 560 of the donors, 250 to 300 Gb of sequence data and 117 million unique TCR beta sequences from 180 million or so T cells were reported. An early release covering some 640 HLA-typed donors comprised about 300 gigabases of sequencing data and tens of millions of unique TCR sequences. Of the approximately 400 genotyped donors, roughly 76% were placed in the genetic ancestry cluster associated with self-reported Caucasian donors. The study aimed to test whether signatures of past pathogen exposure could be identified by cataloging public T cell receptors. The T cell repertoires of under 700 subjects were profiled by immunosequencing and related to cytomegalovirus serostatus. A separate validation cohort of roughly 120 different subjects was used in addition to the roughly 700-subject first cohort. High-throughput TCR immunosequencing, statistical association of individual TCRs with disease status, and machine learning were combined to predict cytomegalovirus infection status. To study patterns of TCR occurrence, a later analysis re-analyzed previously published TCR beta repertoires from 650 to 750 donors and added high-resolution HLA genotyping. The later analysis used no new phenotypic data to find candidate immune exposures, relying instead on TCR beta sequences and their occurrence across donors. An earlier analysis of some 500 of the donors used high-throughput TCR beta sequencing to judge whether each TCR beta V gene segment behaved as functional or pseudogenic. Donor age, sex, ethnicity and CMV serostatus were compiled together with the repertoire data. Genome-wide SNP genotypes for about 55% of the roughly 670 donors were used in a later genetic analysis, which treated that subset as a discovery cohort. Every repertoire in the discovery cohort had been generated on one and the same sequencing platform. HLA typing covered class I and class II loci at four-digit resolution. Typing coverage varied by locus: roughly 620-630 donors for A, B, C, DRB1 and DQB1; roughly 500 for DQA1; about 570 for DPA1; roughly 470 for DPB1. Four or five DR-DQ haplotypes were handled as single units for association and clustering because linkage in the cohort was strong. Among about 400 genotyped donors of the cohort, an average of approximately 240,000 unique TCR beta nucleotide sequences was sequenced per donor, of which approximately 18% were non-productive.

Between the V and J ends, shortened by 2 bases and 3 bases respectively, the junction contains 11 bases. Based on the germline V gene (reference sequence), the CDR1 and CDR2 sequences are MNHNY and SVGAGI. The CDR3 has 15 amino acids, counting the end cysteine and phenylalanine. The CDR3 DNA has 45 bases and is translated from base 1. The library was generated by the immunoSEQ multiplex PCR assay. For the multiplex PCR, a mixture combining 60 forward primers for TCR Vbeta segments and 13 reverse primers for TCR Jbeta segments was used. The CDR3 region of rearranged TCR beta genes was amplified from genomic DNA by a multiplex PCR assay. On the Illumina HiSeq System, the amplified TCR beta libraries were sequenced as 87-base-pair reads. The paper's processing steps were these. A later analysis tallied 75 million to 95 million unique TCR beta chains across the approximately 670 repertoires, and approximately 12 million of those chains were shared by two or more donors. A nearest-neighbor algorithm error-corrected the raw reads and collapsed the reads into unique sequences, merging closely related sequences to remove PCR and sequencing errors. To assign V, D and J gene segments, CDR3 sequences were aligned to IMGT reference sequences. For a sequence to be retained, at least a six-nucleotide match to both a V gene segment and a J gene segment was required. Rearrangements were classified as productive when the CDR3 lacked stop codons and remained in frame with V and J, and all other rearrangements were classified as non-productive. CDR3 was defined by IMGT convention, running from the second conserved V-encoded cysteine to the conserved J-encoded phenylalanine. Sequences without an unambiguous match to a single V gene segment were excluded from the earlier analysis of almost 600 of the donors. An earlier analysis of 550 to 650 of the donors classified V segments as functional when productive rearrangements were above 56.7% and as segregating when the standard deviation between donors was above 5%. A statistical classification framework was built to diagnose cytomegalovirus status from the catalog of TCR beta chain sequences. In a later analysis, V and J genes were assigned by comparing TCR nucleotide sequences against IMGT/GENE-DB human TR gene sequences. The TCRdist pipeline was used in a later analysis to assign CDR3 sequences and most-parsimonious VDJ recombination scenarios. In a later analysis, every TCR beta chain was defined by the combination of its CDR3 amino acid sequence and its V-gene family, and reads without a unique V-gene family were dropped. As a way to deal with suspected cross-contamination and a sequencing artifact, a later analysis dropped 450 to 600 nucleotide sequences that were highly shared and had low generation probability. In a later analysis, a clonal expansion index for each public chain was calculated from normalized within-repertoire ranks of inferred template counts. Generation probabilities in a later analysis came from a VDJ recombination model fitted to out-of-frame rearrangements, and those results were checked against IGoR. In a later analysis, hypergeometric tests were used to score TCR-TCR, TCR-HLA and TCR-CMV co-occurrence, with a repertoire-size bias correction applied to TCR pairs. In a later analysis, false discovery rates were estimated by permuting HLA or CMV assignments 20 times. In a later analysis, co-occurring TCRs were grouped using DBSCAN, with TCRdist sequence similarity added in when clustering inside HLA-allele-positive subsets. Co-occurrence clustering excluded repertoires with fewer than 30,000 or more than 120,000 public chains, plus five with anomalous nucleotide sharing. Not all clones reach the TCRdb copy of this immuneACCESS table, which keeps in-frame sequences only. Checked studies attribute under half of the gap to unresolved V genes and leave the rest unexplained. V, J and clone size are those of that table, while D and trimming were read from the DNA. The sample table records 150,000 to 200,000 clones; about four fifths of these occur just once. 1.9% of the sample rests with the top ten.

The cohort comprised some 680 healthy bone marrow donors. All cohort members were sampled while nominally healthy, although unrecorded immune exposures were likely present. The donor was CMV seronegative and belonged to the group of around 400 seronegative cohort members. Each donor provided a peripheral blood sample, and peripheral blood mononuclear cells were used for TCR beta sequencing. The Qiagen DNeasy Blood Extraction Kit was used to extract genomic DNA from the blood cell samples. What the study reported, not specific to this receptor: In a later genetic analysis, fewer N-insertions in productive TCRs were reported among donors in an Asian-associated ancestry cluster than the roughly 700-donor mean. Because some donors lacked HLA typing at each locus, the association tests relied only on the typed subset. A further reported finding was that TCR beta sequences accurately predicted the HLA-A and HLA-B alleles for most subjects in the first cohort. In vitro tests confirmed that a few of the cytomegalovirus-associated TCR beta chains recognize cytomegalovirus antigens. The classifier was reported to diagnose cytomegalovirus status with high specificity and sensitivity in both the original and validation cohorts. Strong co-occurrence of HLA alleles, especially DR and DQ, made assigning TCR associations to individual alleles difficult. In a later analysis, the rate of TCR association differed among HLA loci, with DRB1 alleles having the most associated TCRs and HLA-C alleles having the fewest. A later genetic analysis associated a missense DCLRE1C variant with V-gene and J-gene trimming of TCR beta chains, and an independent cohort replicated the association. Linkage disequilibrium might explain the correlated functional status among segregating V segments, but an unknown experimental factor could not be ruled out. In an earlier analysis of over 550 of the donors, most TCR beta V segments were observed in productive rearrangements about 87% or about 30% of the time, broadly matching IMGT annotations. A group of highly shared sequence variants was considered likely to be a technical artifact of the sequencing pipeline. In the study, approximately 160 TCR beta chains were listed as associated with cytomegalovirus. A later analysis associated approximately 17,000 TCR beta sequences with specific HLA alleles at a false discovery rate of 0.05. A later analysis found that HLA-associated TCR beta chains were more clonally expanded and had lower generation probabilities than equally common non-associated chains. The authors suggested that the approach could potentially be extended to other disease states and immunological phenotypes. Most TCR sequences were observed very rarely across donors, whereas some public TCRs were present in many individuals. Sequencing depth was assumed to be roughly uniform across donors in the presence/absence analyses, though that assumption may not hold. In this cohort, only TCR beta chains were sequenced, and detectable features were limited by the absence of alpha or paired-chain data. The 87-base-pair reads could not distinguish some IMGT-functional V segments, including TRBV6-2 and TRBV6-3, so those segments were excluded. Several of the top co-occurrence clusters appeared to be linked to parvovirus B19, influenza, CMV and Epstein-Barr virus, according to a later analysis. Immune exposure information for the cohort was limited to CMV serostatus. Because counts were too low, about 18 rarely observed V segments, including chromosome 9 orphons, were excluded from the earlier analysis of around 590 of the donors. According to a later analysis, most CMV-associated TCR beta chains appeared to be HLA-restricted, and the HLA associations seemed to be driven largely by CMV exposure.

The sample comprised PBMCs. The receptor comes from a woman in her thirties in good health and CMV-seronegative. The chain is assembled from TRBV6-6 and TRBJ1-5; D gene: possibly TRBD1, on 5 matching bases. The DNA reads TGTGCCAGCAGTTACCCCCCGGGGGACAATCAGCCCCAGCATTTT. It translates to CASSYPPGDNQPQHF.